Listed below are T cell receptor beta chains from one sample, sequenced in a study of blood T cell repertoires in COVID-19. The table came from immunoSEQ multiplex PCR; TCRdb's copy has only in-frame clones and leaves some out. The table records fewer than 350,000 clones, about 85% of them present only once. The sequenced material came from peripheral blood. Receptors were obtained from a woman aged 50 to 60 with active or convalescent COVID-19. Each CDR3 is given with its conserved first and last residue. D genes are given only for firm matches. For some rows the clone size is stated as once, few or many, or as a class when expanded; others skip it.

V	length	D	J	size	DNA	CDR3
TRBV3-1/TRBV3-2	19	TRBD2	TRBJ2-1	NA	TGTGCCAGCAGCCAAGAAACCCCAGTAGGCGGGAGTAACTACAATGAGCAGTTCTTC	CASSQETPVGGSNYNEQFF
TRBV28	19	TRBD1	TRBJ1-3	NA	TGTGCCAGCAGAGTCACCGGGACAGGGGGGAAGAGCTCTGGAAACACCATATATTTT	CASRVTGTGGKSSGNTIYF
TRBV28	16	NA	TRBJ2-1	NA	TGTGCCAGCAGTTTATTTGGCGGAAACTCCTACAATGAGCAGTTCTTC	CASSLFGGNSYNEQFF
TRBV6-5	14	TRBD2	TRBJ2-2	NA	TGTGCCGGGACTGCGGGAGGGCCATCCGGGGAGCTGTTTTTT	CAGTAGGPSGELFF
TRBV5-1	17	TRBD2	TRBJ2-5	once	TGCGCCAGCAGCCAAGGGACTAGCGGGGGGTTACAAGAGACCCAGTACTTC	CASSQGTSGGLQETQYF
TRBV25-1	15	NA	TRBJ2-3	NA	TGTGCCAGCAGTCCAGGACTTGGAGGGGCAGATACGCAGTATTTT	CASSPGLGGADTQYF
TRBV5-5	16	NA	TRBJ1-1	NA	TGTGCCAGCAGCTTGGGCACAGCTACGCGATACACTGAAGCTTTCTTT	CASSLGTATRYTEAFF
TRBV5-1	13	NA	TRBJ2-7	NA	TGCGCCAGCAGCTTTAACAGTGCATACGAGCAGTACTTC	CASSFNSAYEQYF
TRBV5-4	13	TRBD1	TRBJ2-5	NA	TGTGCCAGCAGCCGACAGGGCCAAGAGACCCAGTACTTC	CASSRQGQETQYF
TRBV5-1	16	NA	TRBJ2-1	NA	TGCGCCAGCAGCTTGGCCCTGGCGGGACCCTACAATGAGCAGTTCTTC	CASSLALAGPYNEQFF
TRBV5-1	14	TRBD2	TRBJ2-7	once	TGCGCCAGCAGCGGGAGGGAGGGCTCCTACGAGCAGTACTTC	CASSGREGSYEQYF
TRBV28	14	TRBD1	TRBJ2-2	few	TGTGCCAGCCAGGACAGGGGAGGGATCGGGGAGCTGTTTTTT	CASQDRGGIGELFF
TRBV6-5	14	NA	TRBJ1-6	NA	TGTGCCAGCAGCTCAGTCCTAGCGAATTCACCCCTCCACTTT	CASSSVLANSPLHF
TRBV4-2	14	NA	TRBJ1-1	NA	TGTGCCAGCAAAAGTCGCCAGGAGGGCACTGAAGCTTTCTTT	CASKSRQEGTEAFF
TRBV11-2	15	TRBD1	TRBJ2-3	NA	TGTGCCAGCAGCTTCAGGGGGCGGGACACAGATACGCAGTATTTT	CASSFRGRDTDTQYF
TRBV5-8	16	TRBD1	TRBJ1-2	NA	TGTGCCAGCAGCTTGACCTCTTGGAGGCAGGGGGAGGGCTACACCTTC	CASSLTSWRQGEGYTF
TRBV28	13	NA	TRBJ1-2	NA	TGTGCCAGCAGTTTATCCCAGGGGAATGGCTACACCTTC	CASSLSQGNGYTF
TRBV28	18	TRBD1	TRBJ1-1	NA	TGTGCCAGCAGTTTATTCGGGAGGACAGGGGGCAGGGACACTGAAGCTTTCTTT	CASSLFGRTGGRDTEAFF
TRBV19	16	NA	TRBJ1-6	NA	TGTGCCAGTAGTACCGGGGGGCAGACCTATATCTCACCCCTCCACTTT	CASSTGGQTYISPLHF
TRBV27	14	TRBD1	TRBJ1-2	NA	TGTGCCAGCAGGAGACAGGGGGAAAGCTATGGCTACACCTTC	CASRRQGESYGYTF
TRBV5-6	15	NA	TRBJ1-5	NA	TGTGCCAGCAGCTTGGGTCCGGCGGGCAATCAGCCCCAGCATTTT	CASSLGPAGNQPQHF
TRBV3-1/TRBV3-2	13	TRBD2	TRBJ2-1	NA	TGTGCCAGCGAGGGACTAGCGGCAAATGAGCAGTTCTTC	CASEGLAANEQFF
TRBV4-2	15	NA	TRBJ2-1	once	TGTGCCAGCAGCCAAGTACAGAGCTCCTACAATGAGCAGTTCTTC	CASSQVQSSYNEQFF
TRBV5-1	16	NA	TRBJ1-5	NA	TGCGCCAGCAGCTTGGTCCTCAGGGATCGCAATCAGCCCCAGCATTTT	CASSLVLRDRNQPQHF
TRBV7-2	16	TRBD2	TRBJ2-1	NA	TGTGCCAGCAGCTGGACTAGCGATAGCTCCTACAATGAGCAGTTCTTC	CASSWTSDSSYNEQFF
TRBV18	12	NA	TRBJ2-5	NA	TGTGCCAGCTCACCTCAGCAAGAGACCCAGTACTTC	CASSPQQETQYF
TRBV2	16	TRBD2	TRBJ2-1	NA	TGTGCCAGCAGTGAATGGGCGACTAGCGGGAACAATGAGCAGTTCTTC	CASSEWATSGNNEQFF
TRBV2	14	TRBD2	TRBJ2-3	NA	TGTGCCAGCAGTAGGGAGGGCCGCTCAGATACGCAGTATTTT	CASSREGRSDTQYF
TRBV14	12	NA	TRBJ1-3	NA	TGTGCCAGCAGCCAAGATAGAAACACCATATATTTT	CASSQDRNTIYF
TRBV3-1/TRBV3-2	14	NA	TRBJ2-7	NA	TGTGCCAGCAGCCCGCGGCGTACTCTGGACGAGCAGTACTTC	CASSPRRTLDEQYF
TRBV3-1/TRBV3-2	15	NA	TRBJ1-5	NA	TGTGCCAGCAGCCAAGGGCCAAATCCCAATCAGCCCCAGCATTTT	CASSQGPNPNQPQHF
TRBV27	13	TRBD1	TRBJ1-1	NA	TGTGCCAGCTCGGACAGGTTGAACACTGAAGCTTTCTTT	CASSDRLNTEAFF
TRBV9	16	TRBD2	TRBJ2-2	NA	TGTGCCAGCAGCGTGTCTGCGGGAGAGCTCACCGGGGAGCTGTTTTTT	CASSVSAGELTGELFF
TRBV2	16	TRBD1	TRBJ1-3	NA	TGTGCCACTCACAAACCCGACAGGGTCTCTGGAAACACCATATATTTT	CATHKPDRVSGNTIYF
TRBV4-1	14	NA	TRBJ1-1	NA	TGCGCCAGCAGCCTGTATACAGGGAGCACTGAAGCTTTCTTT	CASSLYTGSTEAFF
TRBV19	19	NA	TRBJ2-2	NA	TGTGCCAGTAGTCTCGCCGGACGGGGATTATCTATTTACGCCGGGGAGCTGTTTTTT	CASSLAGRGLSIYAGELFF
TRBV19	13	NA	TRBJ2-7	NA	TGTGCCAGTAACCAGGTCATACAGTACGAGCAGTACTTC	CASNQVIQYEQYF
TRBV7-9	15	TRBD1	TRBJ2-7	NA	TGTGCCAGCAGCCCAACCGGGACAGGGGGCCACGAGCAGTACTTC	CASSPTGTGGHEQYF
TRBV29-1	13	NA	TRBJ1-1	once	TGCAGCGCTACACTGGAACGGGGCACTGAAGCTTTCTTT	CSATLERGTEAFF
TRBV5-1	14	NA	TRBJ1-1	NA	TGCGCCAGCAACTCCGGTCTCGTAGCCGCTGAAGCTTTCTTT	CASNSGLVAAEAFF
TRBV5-6	15	TRBD1	TRBJ2-3	NA	TGTGCCAGCAGCTTGAGGGACAGGGTCACAGATACGCAGTATTTT	CASSLRDRVTDTQYF
TRBV3-1/TRBV3-2	15	NA	TRBJ2-5	NA	TGTGCCAGTCGCGAGGCAGGGCATCTAGGGGAGACCCAGTACTTC	CASREAGHLGETQYF
TRBV30	14	TRBD2	TRBJ2-3	NA	TGTGCCTGGAGCAGAGCGGGGGGAGGGAATACGCAGTATTTT	CAWSRAGGGNTQYF
TRBV4-1	17	NA	TRBJ2-5	once	TGCGCCAGCAGCCATTCGCAGATGAGGAGGGACCAAGAGACCCAGTACTTC	CASSHSQMRRDQETQYF
TRBV13	16	NA	TRBJ1-5	NA	TGTGCCAGCAGCGCCGGAGGGGGAGGGGGCAATCAGCCCCAGCATTTT	CASSAGGGGGNQPQHF
TRBV9	14	NA	TRBJ1-2	NA	TGTGCCAGCAGCGTAGGGGCAGCAGGGATAGGCTACACCTTC	CASSVGAAGIGYTF
TRBV6-5	13	NA	TRBJ2-7	few	TGTGCCAGCGCAAGGACAGTTTACTACGAGCAGTACTTC	CASARTVYYEQYF
TRBV30	13	NA	TRBJ2-1	NA	TGTGCCTGGAGGGGGCTAACCTACAATGAGCAGTTCTTC	CAWRGLTYNEQFF
TRBV3-1/TRBV3-2	13	TRBD1	TRBJ1-3	NA	TGTGCCAGCAGCCGCAGGGGGCGGGACACCATATATTTT	CASSRRGRDTIYF
TRBV4-2	17	NA	TRBJ1-2	NA	TGTGCCAGCAGCCAAGACGGTTCAGGCCGCGGGGGGTATGGCTACACCTTC	CASSQDGSGRGGYGYTF
TRBV2	12	TRBD1	TRBJ2-3	NA	TGTGCCAGCAGGGACAGGGACAGTACGCAGTATTTT	CASRDRDSTQYF
TRBV19	14	NA	TRBJ1-1	NA	TGTGCCAGTAGTACGGGAGTCCTAAACACTGAAGCTTTCTTT	CASSTGVLNTEAFF
TRBV4-2	19	TRBD2	TRBJ2-1	NA	TGTGCCAGCAGCCAAGATGGGGGTAGCGGGAGGGCAGTAGCCCATGAGCAGTTCTTC	CASSQDGGSGRAVAHEQFF